This TCR beta chain was identified in a study of cytomegalovirus exposure and HLA in healthy donors. The overall study: An analysis done earlier identified about 100 million unique TCR beta sequences from about 179 million T cells. Findings of the study overall: Productive status was seen about 87% or about 30% of the time for most TCR beta V segments in an earlier analysis. The authors listed some 150 TCR beta chains as cytomegalovirus-associated. It was in a later analysis that TCR association rates were seen to vary by HLA locus, highest for DRB1 and lowest for HLA-C.

Primers included in the PCR were 60 Vbeta and 13 Jbeta primers. TCRdb keeps only in-frame clones here, not all; method: immunoSEQ multiplex PCR. The table lists roughly 170,000 clones, 77% of them singletons, with about 1.4% in the top ten. This CDR3 is 14 amino acids long. The V and J ends lost 3 bases and 7 bases respectively, with 16 bases between them. The germline gives CDR1 MNHEY, CDR2 SVGAGI. Turning to this clone: As yet, its antigen is unknown.

The chain uses TRBV6-5 and TRBJ2-7, with D tentatively TRBD1 (6 bases). The sequencing input was PBMCs. The source is a woman aged 25 to 39 in good health and CMV-seropositive. The CDR3 reads CASSYVGAREEQYF. The CDR3 DNA reads TGTGCCAGCAGTTATGTGGGGGCCCGTGAAGAGCAGTACTTC.